This TCR beta chain was recovered during a study of PD-L1 blockade in urothelial cancer. Study overall: Median T cell yield per blood sample was about 150,000 cells.

The germline V gene has CDR1 SGHRS and CDR2 YFSETQ. This CDR3 is 16 amino acids long. With V trimmed by 2 bases and J by 8 bases, 5 bases remained unmatched. Here immunoSEQ multiplex PCR was the method, and the copy in TCRdb shows in-frame clones only, minus some. Of approximately 100,000 clones in the sample, around 85% were seen once. Sequencing used PBMCs, obtained around atezolizumab (anti-PD-L1) treatment. J is TRBJ2-2 and V is TRBV5-1; 14 bases map to TRBD2. This TCR was recovered from a man aged 50-59 years with urothelial cancer. CDR3 in DNA: TGCGCCAGCAGCTTATACGGGACTAGCGGGAGTGGGGAGCTGTTTTTT. Residues: CASSLYGTSGSGELFF.